This T cell receptor beta chain was observed in a study of blood T cell repertoires in COVID-19. About the study: Sources were T cells, B-cell-depleted T cells, or PBMCs; the material itself was cDNA or gDNA.

Germline-derived CDR1 and CDR2 are LGHDT and YNNKEL (reference sequence). This CDR3 has 14 residues. Trimming cost V 4 bases and J 5 bases; bases outside gene matches: 6. Data came from immunoSEQ multiplex PCR; TCRdb stores just in-frame clones and leaves some out. Here the sample spans fewer than 250,000 clones, roughly 80% being singletons. The chain joins TRBV3-1 (or the pseudogene TRBV3-2) to TRBJ1-2, with 8 bases matching TRBD1. The TCR originated in a woman in her twenties or thirties who had recovered from COVID-19. The sample comprised PBMCs or T cells enriched from blood (not recorded which). The CDR3, as DNA: TGTGCCAGCAGCCCACAGGGGGGAAGATATGGCTACACCTTC. Amino acid sequence: CASSPQGGRYGYTF.